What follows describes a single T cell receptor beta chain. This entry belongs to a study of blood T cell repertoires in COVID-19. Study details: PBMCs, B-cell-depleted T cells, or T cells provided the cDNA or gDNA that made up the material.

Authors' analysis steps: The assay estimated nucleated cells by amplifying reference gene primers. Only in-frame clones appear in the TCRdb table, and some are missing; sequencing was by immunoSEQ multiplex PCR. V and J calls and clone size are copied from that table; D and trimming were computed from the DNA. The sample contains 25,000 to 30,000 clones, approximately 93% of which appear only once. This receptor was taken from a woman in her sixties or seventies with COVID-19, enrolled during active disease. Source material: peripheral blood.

The CDR3 DNA sequence: TGTGCCAGCAGTATACAAGACAGGGGGCAAGCTGAAGCTTTCTTT. This sequence encodes CASSIQDRGQAEAFF. The chain is built from TRBV28 and TRBJ1-1, with TRBD1 matching 10 bases. Germline V gene data show CDR1 as MDHEN and CDR2 as SYDVKM. J gave up 6 bases and V 5 bases, and 9 bases lay outside the gene matches. The CDR3 spans 15 residues.